Below, one TCR beta chain is given with its context. The antigen remains unidentified. This entry is derived from a study of T cells after yellow fever vaccination. Template switching by 5'RACE produced TCR cDNA, adding a universal primer site and UMIs. A single record per CDR3 protein comes from TCRdb applying MiXCR to the 5' RACE reads. The table lists some 170,000 distinct CDR3 sequences, about a tenth of them singletons. Broader study findings: High-abundance clonotypes from the bulk population could contaminate FACS-sorted repertoires.

Sequenced material: CD8+ T cells sorted from PBMCs, taken 45 days after the yellow fever booster vaccination. The TCR sequence derives from a man between 18 and 29 years old who received the YFV17D yellow fever vaccine.

CDR3: CASSLAGTGLEQYF. The CDR3, as DNA: TGTGCCAGCAGCTTGGCCGGGACAGGACTCGAGCAGTACTTC. This chain links TRBV5-6 with TRBJ2-7; 8 bases agree with TRBD1. Germline CDR1 reads SGHDT; CDR2 reads YYEEEE. CDR3 length: 14 amino acids. The J segment lost 6 bases and the V segment lost 0 bases, leaving 5 bases of the junction unmatched.